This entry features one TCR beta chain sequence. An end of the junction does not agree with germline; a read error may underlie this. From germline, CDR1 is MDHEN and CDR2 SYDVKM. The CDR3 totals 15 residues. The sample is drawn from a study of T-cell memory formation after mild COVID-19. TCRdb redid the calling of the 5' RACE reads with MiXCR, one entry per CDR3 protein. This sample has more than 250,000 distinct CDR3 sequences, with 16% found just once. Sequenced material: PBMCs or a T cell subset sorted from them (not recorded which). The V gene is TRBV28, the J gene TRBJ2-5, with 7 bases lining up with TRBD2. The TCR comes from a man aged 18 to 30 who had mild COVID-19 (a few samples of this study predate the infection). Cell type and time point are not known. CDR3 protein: CASPPLGRSQEAQYF. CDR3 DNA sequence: TGTGCCAGCCCTCCTCTCGGGAGGAGCCAAGAGGCCCAGTACTTC. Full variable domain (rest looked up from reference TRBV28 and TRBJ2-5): DVKVTQSSRYLVKRTGEKVFLECVQDMDHENMFWYRQDPGLGLRLIYFSYDVKMKEKGDIPEGYSVSREKKERFSLILESASTNQTSMYLCASPPLGRSQEAQYFGPGTRLLVL.